Below, 26 T cell receptor beta chains from the same sample are listed, as sequenced in a study of cytomegalovirus exposure and HLA in healthy donors. A multiplex PCR was run with 60 Vbeta primers and 13 Jbeta primers. Method: immunoSEQ multiplex PCR; TCRdb's copy keeps in-frame clones and lacks some. This repertoire shows more than 100,000 clones, roughly three quarters found once; its top ten account for 0.94%. Material: PBMCs. The source is a woman aged 55-75 years in good health and CMV-seronegative.

J is TRBJ1-3 and V is TRBV6-4; 8 bases are shared with TRBD1. CDR1 and CDR2 from the germline V gene are MRHNA and SNTAGT. The length of the CDR3 is 16 residues. V lost 3 bases to trimming and J lost 1 base; unmatched junction nucleotides: 5. The CDR3 region has the DNA TGTGCCAGCAGTGATAGGCAGGGGGCGTCTGGAAACACCATATATTTT. It yields the protein CASSDRQGASGNTIYF.

V is TRBV6-1 and J is TRBJ2-7, with D possibly matching TRBD1 (5 bases). The V gene lost 2 bases and the J gene lost 0 bases, with 5 bases spanning the gap. The CDR3 length is 13 residues. From germline, CDR1 is MNHNS and CDR2 SASEGT. The CDR3 bases are TGTGCCAGCAGTGAACAGGGCTCCTACGAGCAGTACTTC. Its translation is CASSEQGSYEQYF.

This clone came up a few times. The chain has TRBV6-6 and TRBJ1-1, with a tentative D call TRBD1 (5 bases). The CDR3 has 13 residues. Per germline, CDR1 MNHNY and CDR2 SVGAGI (reference sequence). V lost 7 bases to trimming and J lost 10 bases, with 19 bases between them. The CDR3 nucleotides read TGTGCCAGCACCACCGGGAGGGGTGGAGGAGCTTTCTTT. It yields the protein CASTTGRGGGAFF.

This clone showed up just a few times. This sequence joins TRBV5-4 and TRBJ2-1; 9 bases agree with TRBD2. The CDR3 is made up of 16 amino acids. From germline, CDR1 is SGHNT and CDR2 YYREEE (reference sequence). Unmatched junction bases numbered 10, after V lost 4 bases and J lost 5 bases. The CDR3 nucleotides are TGTGCCAGCAGCCGCCGAGGAGCGGGAGGCCACAATGAGCAGTTCTTC. Translating it yields CASSRRGAGGHNEQFF.

This sequence joins TRBV25-1 and TRBJ1-2; no definite D call. Germline lookup yields CDR1 MGHDK and CDR2 SYGVNS. The CDR3 length is 15 residues. V was cut by 5 bases and J by 1 base, with 14 bases left in between. CDR3 bases: TGTGCCAGCAGTAATGAGCGGCAGTTTAACTATGGCTACACCTTC. It yields the protein CASSNERQFNYGYTF.

This clone was observed a handful of times. This chain connects TRBV5-1 to TRBJ2-6, with no clear D. Germline V gives CDR1 SGHRS, CDR2 YFSETQ. The CDR3 totals 16 residues. Trimming took off 0 bases at V and 4 bases at J, with 11 bases between the two ends. CDR3 sequence (DNA): TGCGCCAGCAGCTTGGCTCTGGGCTACGGGGCCAACGTCCTGACTTTC. It yields the protein CASSLALGYGANVLTF.

The sample holds one count of this clone. The V call is TRBV2, the J call TRBJ2-5; D not certain. Trimming took 6 bases from V and 5 from J, leaving 10 bases between them. CDR3 length: 12 amino acids. Per germline, CDR1 SNHLY and CDR2 FYNNEI. CDR3 sequence reads: CASRELKETQYF. CDR3 nucleotides: TGTGCCAGCAGGGAGCTCAAGGAGACCCAGTACTTC.

The J gene is TRBJ2-5, the V gene TRBV20-1, with D possibly TRBD1 on 5 matching bases. V was pared by 5 bases and J by 7 bases, with 11 bases between. Per the germline V gene, CDR1 is DFQATT and CDR2 is SNEGSKA (reference sequence). There are 11 residues in the CDR3. The CDR3 bases are TGCAGTGCTTTGGACACGGGGACCCAGTACTTC. It specifies CSALDTGTQYF.

The chain uses TRBV18 and TRBJ2-5; the match to TRBD1 covers 9 bases. The V gene end was trimmed by 6 bases and the J gene end by 5 bases; junction bases not matched to a gene: 13. Germline CDR1 KGHSH, CDR2 LQKENI. This CDR3 contains 16 residues. Here the CDR3 DNA reads TGTGCCAGCTCGCCGTTCGGGACAGGGAATGGGGAGACCCAGTACTTC. Amino acid sequence: CASSPFGTGNGETQYF.

The genes are TRBV15 and TRBJ1-2, with D tentatively TRBD1 (6 bases). The V end was cut by 5 bases, the J end by 13 bases, with 17 bases between. This CDR3 has 12 residues. Germline V gene lookup returns CDR1 LNHNV and CDR2 YYDKDF (reference sequence). CDR3 nucleotides: TGTGCCACCAGCGGCCTGGGCGGGGGGCTCACCTTC. Protein: CATSGLGGGLTF.

The V gene is TRBV9, the J gene TRBJ2-7, with 7 bases aligning to TRBD2. CDR1 and CDR2 (germline): SGDLS, YYNGEE. This CDR3 region has 14 residues. With 0 bases clipped from V and 0 bases from J, the junction kept 0 bases outside the gene matches. The CDR3 DNA is TGTGCCAGCAGCGTAGGCGGGAGCTCCTACGAGCAGTACTTC. Amino acid sequence: CASSVGGSSYEQYF.

The chain has TRBV2 and TRBJ1-6; 9 bases agree with TRBD1. The V segment lost 8 bases and the J segment 9 bases; nucleotides outside the gene matches: 8. There are 14 residues in the CDR3. The V gene's germline CDR1 is SNHLY and CDR2 FYNNEI. This CDR3 is CASSPDRGGSPLHF. The CDR3 DNA follows: TGTGCCAGCTCCCCGGACAGGGGTGGTTCACCCCTCCACTTT. The variable domain in full, completed from reference TRBV2 and TRBJ1-6, reads EPEVTQTPSHQVTQMGQEVILRCVPISNHLYFYWYRQILGQKVEFLVSFYNNEISEKSEIFDDQFSVERPDGSNFTLKIRSTKLEDSAMYFCASSPDRGGSPLHFGNGTRLTVT.

This chain connects TRBV10-2 to TRBJ2-3; the match to TRBD2 covers 11 bases. From germline, CDR1 is WSHSY and CDR2 SAAADI. This CDR3 has 16 amino acids. With V trimmed by 7 bases and J by 2 bases, 8 bases remained unmatched. CDR3 in DNA: TGCGCCAGCAAGGGGACTAGCGGAGACTTCACAGATACGCAGTATTTT. Translated: CASKGTSGDFTDTQYF.

The rearrangement joins TRBV27 to TRBJ1-6; 11 bases fit TRBD1. This CDR3 comprises 18 residues. V was pared by 2 bases and J by 0 bases, with 3 bases of the junction left unmatched. CDR1 is MNHEY and CDR2 is SMNVEV in the germline V gene (reference sequence). The CDR3 DNA is TGTGCCAGCAGTTTAAAGGGACAGGGGGTCTCCTATAATTCACCCCTCCACTTT. Translating gives CASSLKGQGVSYNSPLHF.

The chain employs TRBV12-5 and TRBJ2-1; D is perhaps TRBD2 (5 bases). Germline CDR1 reads LGHNT; CDR2 reads FRNRAP. The CDR3 runs to 16 residues. The V and J ends lost 5 bases and 4 bases respectively, with 18 bases between them. The CDR3 nucleotides read TGTGCTAGTGGTGGACTTTCGGCAGGTAGATACAATGAGCAGTTCTTC. This sequence encodes CASGGLSAGRYNEQFF.

V is TRBV30 and J is TRBJ1-5; 7 bases are a match to TRBD1. This CDR3 is 15 amino acids long. The junction had 10 bases not matched to a gene; V was cut back by 5 bases and J by 3 bases. The V gene's germline CDR1 is GTSNPN and CDR2 SVGIG (reference sequence). This chain's CDR3 is CAWRVEGQNNQPQHF. In DNA, the CDR3 is TGTGCCTGGCGAGTCGAGGGACAGAACAATCAGCCCCAGCATTTT. Using reference TRBV30 and TRBJ1-5 for the parts outside the CDR3, the full variable domain is SQTIHQWPATLVQPVGSPLSLECTVEGTSNPNLYWYRQAAGRGLQLLFYSVGIGQISSEVPQNLSASRPQDRQFILSSKKLLLSDSGFYLCAWRVEGQNNQPQHFGDGTRLSIL.

This rearrangement joins TRBV18 to TRBJ2-5, with D possibly matching TRBD1 (5 bases). Germline V gene lookup returns CDR1 KGHSH and CDR2 LQKENI. The CDR3 consists of 13 residues. V was shortened by 5 bases and J by 1 base, with 8 bases between the two germline ends. For the CDR3, the DNA is TGTGCCAGCTCAACAGGAATCCAAGAGACCCAGTACTTC. It codes for CASSTGIQETQYF.

The CDR3 nucleotides read TGTGCCAGCAGCTCTACAGGGAATGGAGAGAACACTGAAGCTTTCTTT. Its translation: CASSSTGNGENTEAFF. This rearrangement joins TRBV7-9 to TRBJ1-1; TRBD1 might be the D (6 bases). This CDR3 spans 16 amino acids. Germline loops: CDR1 SEHNR, CDR2 FQNEAQ (reference sequence). V lost 4 bases to trimming and J lost 1 base, with 16 bases between them.

The chain has TRBV9 and TRBJ2-1; 9 bases agree with TRBD1. CDR3 length: 14 amino acids. The germline V gene has CDR1 SGDLS and CDR2 YYNGEE. With 3 bases clipped from V and 8 bases from J, the junction kept 6 bases outside the gene matches. CDR3: CASSAGTGPHEQFF. The DNA for the CDR3 is TGTGCCAGCAGCGCCGGGACAGGGCCCCATGAGCAGTTCTTC.

The rearrangement links TRBV27 to TRBJ2-5, with 7 bases that match TRBD1. This CDR3 region has 14 residues. Losses at the gene ends were 9 bases for V and 1 base for J; bases not matched to a gene: 8. CDR1 and CDR2 (germline): MNHEY, SMNVEV (reference sequence). DNA of the CDR3: TGTGCCAGTCAGCCGGGACAGTCCCAAGAGACCCAGTACTTC. Residues: CASQPGQSQETQYF.

V is TRBV30 and J is TRBJ2-5, with TRBD1 as a possible D gene (6 bases). V lost 2 bases and J 5 bases, leaving 15 bases between the germline ends. Germline V gives CDR1 GTSNPN, CDR2 SVGIG (reference sequence). CDR3 length: 14 residues. This chain's CDR3 is CAWSHDRIRETQYF. CDR3 in DNA: TGTGCCTGGAGTCACGACAGGATCCGGGAGACCCAGTACTTC.

This clone was observed once. The chain carries TRBV6-1 and TRBJ2-2; TRBD2 matches at 7 bases. The CDR3 totals 15 residues. CDR1 MNHNS and CDR2 SASEGT come from the germline V gene. V shed 7 bases, J shed 0 bases, and the junction held 5 bases outside the gene matches. CDR3 region: CASTREVPNTGELFF. CDR3 DNA sequence: TGTGCCAGCACTCGGGAGGTACCGAACACCGGGGAGCTGTTTTTT.

CDR3 in amino acids: CASSLGQGARTEAFF. In nucleotides, the CDR3 is TGCGCCAGCAGCTTGGGACAGGGGGCTCGCACTGAAGCTTTCTTT. The rearrangement links TRBV5-1 to TRBJ1-1; 10 bases agree with TRBD1. The CDR3 has 15 amino acids. V lost 0 bases to trimming and J lost 4 bases; unmatched junction nucleotides: 3. Germline values: CDR1 SGHRS, CDR2 YFSETQ.

This chain uses TRBV11-2 with TRBJ2-7, with D possibly being TRBD1 (5 bases). The germline V gene has CDR1 SGHAT and CDR2 FQNNGV. Trimming took 5 bases from V and 0 from J, leaving 14 bases between them. This CDR3 is built from 15 residues. CDR3 DNA: TGTGCCAGCAGCCCCCTGACAGTTAGCTCCTACGAGCAGTACTTC. It is translated as CASSPLTVSSYEQYF.

The genes are TRBV5-4 and TRBJ2-3; 7 nucleotides line up with TRBD2. V shed 0 bases and J 1 base; nucleotides not matched to a gene: 2. This CDR3 is 15 amino acids long. Germline CDR1 and CDR2: SGHNT and YYREEE (reference sequence). CDR3 sequence (DNA): TGTGCCAGCAGCTTGGAAACTAGCGGCACAGATACGCAGTATTTT. This sequence encodes CASSLETSGTDTQYF.

The CDR3 DNA sequence: TGTGCCAGCAGTTTAACAGGGCCCTATAATTCACCCCTCCACTTT. Amino acids: CASSLTGPYNSPLHF. V and J are TRBV28 and TRBJ1-6, with D perhaps TRBD1 (6 bases). CDR3 size: 15 residues. With 2 bases removed from V and 2 bases from J, the gap between germline ends came to 7 bases. Germline V gene sequence: CDR1 MDHEN, CDR2 SYDVKM.